This entry lists 10 T cell receptor beta chains sequenced from one sample in a study of cytomegalovirus exposure and HLA in healthy donors. PCR employed 60 Vbeta and 13 Jbeta primers. TCRdb's copy holds only in-frame clones and misses some; the assay was immunoSEQ multiplex PCR. There are around 130,000 clones in the sample; 55% to 75% occur only once, and 1.5% to 2% lies in the top ten. What was sequenced was PBMCs. The receptor source for this set is a young man in good health and CMV-seropositive.

The chain joins TRBV7-9 to TRBJ2-7; TRBD1 matches 12 bases. The CDR3 sequence is 16 residues long. Germline V CDR1 and CDR2: SEHNR, FQNEAQ (reference sequence). V lost 5 bases and J lost 5; bases outside the gene matches: 10. The CDR3 nucleotides read TGTGCCAGCAGCCAGAGTCCGGGACAGGGGGCCGACGAGCAGTACTTC. Translation gives CASSQSPGQGADEQYF.

The gene calls are TRBV5-1 and TRBJ1-4; 10 bases align to TRBD1. Germline trimming cut 7 bases from V and 2 bases from J; bases unmatched to any gene: 8. Per germline, CDR1 SGHRS and CDR2 YFSETQ. This CDR3 spans 16 amino acids. The CDR3 nucleotides read TGCGCCAGCCGCTATGGGACAGGGGCCACTAATGAAAAACTGTTTTTT. Protein product: CASRYGTGATNEKLFF.

This chain uses TRBV5-5 with TRBJ2-3; unclear D gene. V lost 0 bases and J lost 0, with 8 bases in between. CDR1 SGHKS and CDR2 YYEKEE come from the germline V gene (reference sequence). This CDR3 spans 15 amino acids. Here the CDR3 DNA reads TGTGCCAGCAGCTTGGGTAGTACTAGCACAGATACGCAGTATTTT. The encoded protein is CASSLGSTSTDTQYF.

In this sample, this clone turned up a few times. The chain employs TRBV4-3 and TRBJ2-1, with TRBD1 matching over 10 bases. V dropped 1 base and J dropped 3; count of bases not matched to a gene: 0. The V gene's germline CDR1 is LGHNA and CDR2 YSLEER. The CDR3 totals 15 residues. Here the CDR3 reads CASSQGTGGYNEQFF. For the CDR3, the DNA is TGCGCCAGCAGCCAAGGGACAGGGGGCTACAATGAGCAGTTCTTC.

This clone appeared a single time. The V gene is TRBV2, the J gene TRBJ1-4, with D possibly TRBD1 on 5 matching bases. The V and J ends lost 7 bases and 4 bases respectively, with 10 bases between them. The CDR3 loop spans 13 amino acids. The germline gives CDR1 SNHLY, CDR2 FYNNEI. The CDR3: CASKGQNNEKLFF. CDR3 nucleotide sequence: TGTGCCAGCAAGGGGCAGAATAATGAAAAACTGTTTTTT.

The chain combines TRBV2 with TRBJ2-5; 14 nucleotides line up with TRBD2. The CDR3 is made up of 15 amino acids. After removal of 5 bases from V and 5 bases from J, the junction contained 4 bases not matched to a gene. Germline loops: CDR1 SNHLY, CDR2 FYNNEI. CDR3 region: CASSLGLAGAETQYF. The DNA of the CDR3 is TGTGCCAGCAGTCTGGGACTAGCGGGAGCGGAGACCCAGTACTTC.

This chain uses TRBV5-1 with TRBJ2-5, with a possible D match to TRBD2 (6 bases). V dropped 0 bases and J dropped 5 bases, with 14 bases sitting between them. CDR1 is SGHRS, CDR2 YFSETQ, per germline. The length of the CDR3 is 15 residues. DNA of the CDR3: TGCGCCAGCAGCTTGGATTGGAGGGCATGGGAGACCCAGTACTTC. It yields the protein CASSLDWRAWETQYF.

This chain connects TRBV4-1 to TRBJ1-2; no reliable D call. The length of the CDR3 is 16 residues. Trimming pared 0 bases from V and 3 bases from J, leaving 14 bases between. Germline CDR1 MGHRA, CDR2 YSYEKL. The CDR3 DNA follows: TGCGCCAGCAGCCAAGAAAACGGGAAGGGCGACTATGGCTACACCTTC. This codes for CASSQENGKGDYGYTF.

This chain links TRBV28 with TRBJ2-2; 8 bases are shared with TRBD1. This CDR3 comprises 17 residues. Trimming took 3 bases from V and 1 from J; bases not matched to a gene: 7. The V gene's germline CDR1 is MDHEN and CDR2 SYDVKM. Written as DNA, the CDR3 is TGTGCCAGCAGTTTTCGTCCCGGGACAGGGAACACCGGGGAGCTGTTTTTT. It codes for CASSFRPGTGNTGELFF.

This clone showed up just once. The gene calls are TRBV5-1 and TRBJ2-5; D gene unclear. Trimming took 0 bases from V and 2 from J, leaving 8 bases between them. The CDR3 is 14 residues long. Germline CDR1 and CDR2: SGHRS and YFSETQ. The CDR3 nucleotides are TGCGCCAGCAGCTTGGAGGCGGAACAAGAGACCCAGTACTTC. Translated: CASSLEAEQETQYF.